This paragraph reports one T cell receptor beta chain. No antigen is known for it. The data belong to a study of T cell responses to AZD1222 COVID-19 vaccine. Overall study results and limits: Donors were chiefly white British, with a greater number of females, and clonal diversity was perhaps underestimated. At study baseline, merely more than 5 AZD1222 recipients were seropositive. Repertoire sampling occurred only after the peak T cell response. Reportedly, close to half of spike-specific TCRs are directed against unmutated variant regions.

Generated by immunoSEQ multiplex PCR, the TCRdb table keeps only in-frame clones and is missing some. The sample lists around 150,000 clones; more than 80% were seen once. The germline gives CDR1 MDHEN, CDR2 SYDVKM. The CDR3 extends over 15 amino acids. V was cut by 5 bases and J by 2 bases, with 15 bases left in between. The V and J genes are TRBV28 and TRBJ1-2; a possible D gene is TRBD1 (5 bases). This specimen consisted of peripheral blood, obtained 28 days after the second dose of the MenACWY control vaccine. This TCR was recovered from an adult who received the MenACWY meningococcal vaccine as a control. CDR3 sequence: CASSAHQGTNYGYTF. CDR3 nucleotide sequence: TGTGCCAGCAGTGCTCACCAGGGCACCAACTATGGCTACACCTTC.